This T cell receptor (beta chain) was documented in a study of control samples from healthy donors and cancer patients. Trimming took 5 bases from V and 0 from J; bases not matched to a gene: 5. Per germline, CDR1 MNHEY and CDR2 SMNVEV (reference sequence). The CDR3 length is 17 residues. Profiling relied on immunoSEQ multiplex PCR, and the TCRdb table lists in-frame clones only, not all of them. This repertoire shows over 150,000 clones, less than 95% found once; its top ten account for 14%. V is TRBV27 and J is TRBJ2-3; the match to TRBD2 covers 13 bases. Source material: PBMCs. The sequence came from a man in his fifties or sixties with colorectal cancer. Here the CDR3 reads CASSRTSGGPSTDTQYF. For the CDR3, the DNA is TGTGCCAGCAGTCGGACTAGCGGGGGCCCTAGCACAGATACGCAGTATTTT.